The source of this T cell receptor (beta chain) is a study of cytomegalovirus exposure and HLA in healthy donors (dated by TCRdb to about 2017). Regarding the complete study: An earlier analysis of approximately 590 of the donors reported 250 to 350 Gb of sequence data and 117 million unique TCR beta sequences from approximately 180 million T cells. Approximately 300 gigabases of sequencing data and 70 million to 95 million unique TCR sequences made up an early release that covered 500 to 700 HLA-typed donors. Among the roughly 370 genotyped donors, approximately 77% belonged to the genetic ancestry cluster associated with self-reported Caucasian donors. The study aimed to test whether signatures of past pathogen exposure could be identified by cataloging public T cell receptors. Using immunosequencing, the study profiled T cell repertoires from about 610 subjects and related those repertoires to cytomegalovirus serostatus. A separate validation cohort of 90 to 150 different subjects was used in addition to the approximately 700-subject first cohort. The study combined high-throughput TCR immunosequencing, statistical association of individual TCRs with disease status, and machine learning to predict cytomegalovirus infection status. In a later analysis, previously published TCR beta repertoires from 550 to 750 donors were re-analyzed and high-resolution HLA genotyping was added so that TCR occurrence patterns could be studied. In the later analysis, no new phenotypic data were used to find candidate immune exposures; instead, reliance was placed on TCR beta sequences and their occurrence across donors. An earlier analysis of approximately 580 of the donors used high-throughput TCR beta sequencing to judge whether each TCR beta V gene segment behaved as functional or pseudogenic. Alongside the repertoire data, information on donor age, sex, ethnicity and CMV serostatus was compiled. A later genetic analysis used genome-wide SNP genotypes for about three fifths of the 666 donors, treating that subset as a discovery cohort. All discovery cohort repertoires had been generated on a single sequencing platform. Both class I and class II loci were covered by HLA typing, at four-digit resolution. The number of typed donors differed by locus: about 620-640 for A, B, C, DRB1 and DQB1; 500 to 550 for DQA1; approximately 610 for DPA1; and roughly 470 for DPB1. Several DR-DQ haplotypes were handled as single units for association and clustering, since linkage in the cohort was strong. Among around 400 genotyped donors of the cohort, an average of about 220,000 unique TCR beta nucleotide sequences was sequenced per donor, of which roughly 18% were non-productive. What the authors observed across the whole study: Broadly in line with IMGT annotations, most TCR beta V segments showed up in productive rearrangements about 90% or about 30% of the time in an earlier analysis of about 500 of the donors. Because HLA typing was unavailable for some donors at each locus, only the typed subset was used in association tests. It was suggested by the authors that the approach could potentially be generalized to other disease states and immunological phenotypes. A few of the identified cytomegalovirus-associated TCR beta chains were confirmed in vitro to be specific for cytomegalovirus antigens. When HLA alleles, especially DR and DQ, strongly co-occurred, attributing TCR associations to individual alleles was difficult. The study listed approximately 150 TCR beta chains as associated with cytomegalovirus. A cluster of highly shared sequence variants was judged likely to be a technical artifact of the sequencing pipeline. A further reported finding was that TCR beta sequences accurately predicted the HLA-A and HLA-B alleles for most subjects in the first cohort. A later genetic analysis associated a missense DCLRE1C variant with V-gene and J-gene trimming of TCR beta chains, and an independent cohort replicated the association. The earlier analysis of approximately 540 of the donors excluded over 15 rarely observed V segments, including chromosome 9 orphons, because counts were too low. In a later analysis, around 17,000 TCR beta sequences were associated with specific HLA alleles at a false discovery rate of 0.05. The presence/absence analyses assumed that sequencing depth was roughly uniform across donors, and that assumption may not be true. According to a later genetic analysis, donors in an Asian-associated ancestry cluster had fewer N-insertions in productive TCRs than the approximately 670-donor mean. In a later analysis, HLA-associated TCR beta chains were found to be more clonally expanded and to have lower generation probabilities than equally common non-associated chains. In this cohort, only TCR beta chains were sequenced, and detectable features were limited by the absence of alpha or paired-chain data. Linkage disequilibrium might explain the correlated functional status among segregating V segments, but an unknown experimental factor could not be excluded. Most CMV-associated TCR beta chains appeared to be HLA-restricted in a later analysis, and the HLA associations seemed to be driven largely by CMV exposure. The 87-base-pair reads could not distinguish some IMGT-functional V segments, including TRBV6-2 and TRBV6-3, so those segments were excluded. A later analysis reported that several top co-occurrence clusters appeared linked to parvovirus B19, influenza, CMV and Epstein-Barr virus. In a later analysis, the rate of TCR association differed among HLA loci, with DRB1 alleles having the most associated TCRs and HLA-C alleles having the fewest. CMV serostatus was the only immune exposure information available for the cohort. The classifier was reported to diagnose cytomegalovirus status with high specificity and sensitivity in both the original and validation cohorts. While some public TCRs were present in many individuals, most TCR sequences turned up only very rarely across donors.

Receptor libraries were prepared by the immunoSEQ multiplex PCR assay. For the multiplex PCR, a mixture combining 60 forward primers for TCR Vbeta segments and 13 reverse primers for TCR Jbeta segments was used. A multiplex PCR assay on genomic DNA amplified the CDR3 region of rearranged TCR beta genes. The amplified TCR beta libraries were sequenced on the Illumina HiSeq System as 87-base-pair reads. In the source study's methods: In a later analysis, some 80 million unique TCR beta chains were counted across the approximately 640 repertoires, and roughly 11 million of these chains were shared by at least two donors. Raw reads were error-corrected and collapsed into unique sequences by a nearest-neighbor algorithm in which closely related sequences were merged to remove PCR and sequencing errors. V, D and J gene segments were assigned by aligning CDR3 sequences to IMGT reference sequences. For a sequence to be retained, at least a six-nucleotide match to both a V gene segment and a J gene segment was required. Rearrangements were called productive when the CDR3 lacked stop codons and stayed in frame with V and J; all others were non-productive. Following IMGT convention, CDR3 was defined as the stretch from the second conserved V-encoded cysteine to the conserved J-encoded phenylalanine. Sequences without an unambiguous match to a single V gene segment were excluded from the earlier analysis of several hundred of the donors. In an earlier analysis of approximately 550 of the donors, V segments were called functional above 56.7% productive rearrangements and were called segregating when the between-donor standard deviation exceeded 5%. To diagnose cytomegalovirus status from the catalog of TCR beta chain sequences, a statistical classification framework was built. In a later analysis, V and J genes were assigned by comparing TCR nucleotide sequences against IMGT/GENE-DB human TR gene sequences. The TCRdist pipeline was used in a later analysis to assign CDR3 sequences and most-parsimonious VDJ recombination scenarios. In a later analysis, each TCR beta chain was defined by its CDR3 amino acid sequence together with its V-gene family, and reads without a unique V-gene family were excluded. To address suspected cross-contamination and a sequencing artifact, a later analysis removed 550 to 750 highly shared, low-generation-probability nucleotide sequences. For each public chain, a later analysis derived a clonal expansion index from normalized ranks of inferred template counts within each repertoire. In a later analysis, generation probabilities were computed with a VDJ recombination model fitted to out-of-frame rearrangements, and the resulting probabilities were checked against IGoR. Hypergeometric tests were used in a later analysis to score TCR-TCR, TCR-HLA and TCR-CMV co-occurrence, with a repertoire-size bias correction applied to the TCR pairs. To estimate false discovery rates, a later analysis permuted the HLA or CMV assignments 20 times. A later analysis grouped co-occurring TCRs with DBSCAN, adding TCRdist sequence similarity when clustering within HLA-allele-positive subsets. Repertoires with fewer than 30,000 or more than 120,000 public chains, plus five repertoires with anomalous nucleotide sharing, were excluded from co-occurrence clustering. This immuneACCESS table, as held by TCRdb, lists in-frame sequences with V and J called but not all clones. Of the missing ones, under half trace to an unresolved V gene in checked studies; the others have no known cause. V and J calls and clone size are as listed in that table; D and trimming were resolved from the DNA. The sample yields about 210,000 clones; over 80% were counted once. The top ten hold roughly 6% of the sample.

In the case of this clone: Its recognized antigen is unknown. Base quality data are lacking; no much larger clone is found one base away.

In total, roughly 710 healthy bone marrow donors made up the cohort. Cohort members were all nominally healthy when sampled, although unrecorded immune exposures were likely present. The donor tested CMV seropositive, placing the donor among the 250 to 300 seropositive members of the cohort. Each donor provided a peripheral blood sample, and peripheral blood mononuclear cells were used for TCR beta sequencing. The Qiagen DNeasy Blood Extraction Kit was used to extract genomic DNA from the blood cell samples. Trimming takes 6 bases off V and 3 bases off J; junction bases not matched to a gene: 6. The CDR3, cysteine through phenylalanine, is 15 amino acids long. Just the 45-base CDR3 DNA is kept, in frame starting at base 1. The germline V gene (reference sequence) provides CDR1 SEHNR and CDR2 FQNEAQ.

Source material: PBMCs. This clonotype was sampled from a man aged 35 to 55 in good health and CMV-seropositive. The V and J segments used are TRBV7-9 and TRBJ2-3; the central 10 bases match TRBD1. At the DNA level, the sequence is TGTGCCAGCAGGCCGGACAGGGGGAGAACAGATACGCAGTATTTT. It encodes CASRPDRGRTDTQYF.